The 6 T cell receptor beta chains below were found in one sample sequenced in a study of cytomegalovirus exposure and HLA in healthy donors. Libraries were prepared by immunoSEQ multiplex PCR; TCRdb keeps only in-frame clonotypes and omits some of them. Of fewer than 300,000 clones in the sample, roughly 88% were seen once. The specimen was PBMCs. All receptors derive from a young woman in good health and CMV-seronegative.

This clone has at least ten counts. The genes are TRBV30 and TRBJ1-4; 7 nucleotides line up with TRBD1. Germline CDR1 and CDR2: GTSNPN and SVGIG (reference sequence). There are 13 residues in the CDR3. The ends lost 7 bases at V and 2 bases at J; junction bases unmatched: 4. DNA for the CDR3: TGTGCCTTCTACAGGGGTACTAATGAAAAACTGTTTTTT. Translated: CAFYRGTNEKLFF.

This clone has only one observation. This chain uses TRBV20-1 with TRBJ1-3, with D hard to call. The V gene's germline CDR1 is DFQATT and CDR2 SNEGSKA (reference sequence). The germline V and J ends were trimmed by 8 bases and 4 bases, with 9 bases remaining between them. The CDR3 length is 11 residues. CDR3 coding DNA: TGCAGTATTGCTACGGGAAACACCATATATTTT. Translated: CSIATGNTIYF.

The table lists this clone with a count of one. CDR3: CASSINQGGVVKLFF. CDR3 nucleotide sequence: TGTGCCAGTAGTATCAATCAGGGAGGGGTCGTAAAACTGTTTTTT. The chain carries TRBV19 and TRBJ1-4, with D possibly TRBD1 on 5 matching bases. Germline values: CDR1 LNHDA, CDR2 SQIVND (reference sequence). Trimming removed 3 bases at V and 10 bases at J, with 18 bases between. The CDR3 sequence is 15 residues long.

The V and J genes are TRBV4-3 and TRBJ2-3; the match to TRBD2 covers 7 bases. The germline V gene encodes CDR1 LGHNA and CDR2 YSLEER. The V gene end was trimmed by 0 bases and the J gene end by 7 bases; junction bases not matched to a gene: 10. The CDR3 is 16 amino acids. CDR3 coding DNA: TGCGCCAGCAGCCAAGATGCTGGCGGGAGTGGCTATACGCAGTATTTT. Its protein product is CASSQDAGGSGYTQYF.

V usage is TRBV27 and J usage is TRBJ2-3; D gene uncertain. The germline V gene encodes CDR1 MNHEY and CDR2 SMNVEV (reference sequence). This CDR3 comprises 16 residues. Trimming shortened V by 2 bases and J by 0 bases, and 12 bases separated the two germline ends. The CDR3 bases are TGTGCCAGCAGTTTAACTAAGCTGCCTAGCACAGATACGCAGTATTTT. Its translation is CASSLTKLPSTDTQYF.

This clone has a single count. The chain joins TRBV6-1 to TRBJ2-7, with D possibly matching TRBD2 (6 bases). Trimming pared 1 base from V and 2 bases from J, leaving 12 bases between. The CDR3 contains 15 residues. From germline, CDR1 is MNHNS and CDR2 SASEGT. CDR3 in amino acids: CASSEVGGLPYEQYF. CDR3 DNA sequence: TGTGCCAGCAGTGAAGTCGGAGGGCTCCCCTACGAGCAGTACTTC.